This T cell receptor (beta chain) was captured by sequencing in a study of cytomegalovirus exposure and HLA in healthy donors. Across the whole study: Roughly 86 million unique TCRs from HLA-typed donors made up an early data release.

CDR1 is MGHRA and CDR2 is YSYEKL in the germline V gene. Trimming cost V 0 bases and J 9 bases, with 8 bases left between them. This CDR3 is built from 12 residues. The PCR contained 60 Vbeta and 13 Jbeta primers. Assay used: immunoSEQ multiplex PCR; TCRdb lists only in-frame clones, some missing. Of about 190,000 clones in the sample, about 81% were seen once. Study observations and caveats: Later analysis identified several of the most significant clusters that appeared linked to common viral pathogens. The HLA-A and HLA-B alleles of most subjects were reportedly predicted accurately from TCR beta sequences. Most TCR beta V segments were productive about 87% or about 30% of the time in an earlier analysis.

The table lists this clone with a few counts. Antigen unknown. Sequencing was performed on PBMCs. The source of this sequence is a man aged 30 to 45 in good health and CMV-seropositive. The chain couples TRBV4-1 to TRBJ1-1; D might be TRBD1 (5 bases). In DNA, the CDR3 is TGCGCCAGCAGCCAAGAGGCGGGGCAAGCTTTCTTT. Residues: CASSQEAGQAFF.